This TCR beta chain derives from a study of shared clonotypes between healthy human individuals (TCRdb year 2020). With respect to the entire study: The cohort comprised a couple of women and a few men aged 18 to 49 years. The study deeply sequenced blood TCR repertoires of about five healthy adults to estimate repertoire size and the extent of clonotype sharing between individuals. Different laboratories and diverse techniques were used to prepare libraries and sequence TCR repertoires, to increase sequencing depth and limit assay-specific biases. Between about 0.85 and 10 billion PBMCs per donor were obtained by leukapheresis. Study-wide findings and limitations: The genetic and exposure-history diversity represented was limited by the small number of donors. Pairwise subsampling indicated that sequencing depth was expected to affect the degree of clonotype sharing among donors. Only blood was sampled, and tissue TCR repertoires likely differ from those in blood.

Healthy HIV-negative adults with no recently reported acute infections or vaccinations were included as donors. Every donor was a Caucasian adult residing in Nashville, Tennessee, USA. For unsorted samples, some 90 million PBMCs were counted and genomic DNA was extracted with the QIAamp DNA Blood Mini kit. Blood was obtained by leukapheresis, after which PBMCs were separated by Ficoll-Histopaque density gradient centrifugation and cryopreserved in liquid nitrogen vapor phase. The CDR3 spans 14 residues, from the cysteine through the phenylalanine. Only the CDR3 region is kept as DNA, spanning 42 bases read in frame from base 1. V loses 1 base, J loses 3 bases, and the germline ends lie 9 bases apart. CDR1 and CDR2 (WSHSY, SAAADI) derive from the germline V gene. Worth noting for this clone: Its target antigen remains unknown. No much larger clone exists at a distance of one base, and base qualities are not known.

Using the deep immunoSEQ assay, multiplex PCR amplified TCR CDR3 regions from genomic DNA. For each cell subset, the extracted genomic DNA was distributed evenly across all wells of several immunoSEQ 96-well plates, and each plate served as one replicate. For unsorted PBMC, approximately 300 ng of genomic DNA, equivalent to 30,000 to 35,000 T cell genomes, went into each replicate PCR. Genomic DNA from unsorted PBMC was sequenced over ten immunoSEQ deep assay plates. Purified libraries were measured with a Qubit 3.0 fluorometer, size-checked on a Bioanalyzer 2100, and measured again with the KAPA Library Quantification kit. Every immunoSEQ 96-well plate was sequenced on a separate single-read 150-cycle Illumina NextSeq 550 flow cell. On the authors' methods: Because the immunoSEQ output held only junctional sequences and lacked quality scores, the filtering could not match the filtering applied to full-length reads. To assign V/J genes and CDR3, sequences were annotated using PyIR, a Python wrapper for IgBLAST v1.9, with IMGT germline references. Any read was removed if the V/J assignment was weak (E-value above 1e-6), the CDR3 was missing, or the read contained stop codons, out-of-frame junctions, or ambiguous translated residues. A V3J clonotype was defined by an identical inferred V gene, J gene, and CDR3 amino acid sequence. Percentage overlap between repertoires was calculated by dividing the number of shared unique clonotypes by the size of the smaller repertoire. Three approaches were used to assess repertoire richness: RTK rarefaction, the Chao1 estimator, and Recon v2.1 estimates of unobserved clonotypes. Held by TCRdb, this immuneACCESS table contains in-frame sequences only and omits some clones. Under half of the omission traces to an unresolved V gene where checked; the cause of the rest is unknown. Clone size and V and J calls were adopted from that table, with D and trimming inferred from the DNA. In this sample the table shows about 490,000 clones, over 65% of which occur a single time. Of the sample, approximately 12% falls within the top ten clones.

The sequence was obtained from a woman aged 40 to 50 in good health. Some clones in this sample may be carry-over from other donors' samples. This sequence uses TRBV10-2 and TRBJ2-5; the D gene identity is not certain. The sample taken for sequencing was PBMCs. The DNA is TGCGCCAGCAGTGAGTGGCGCGGAAAAGAGACCCAGTACTTC. Its translation reads: CASSEWRGKETQYF.